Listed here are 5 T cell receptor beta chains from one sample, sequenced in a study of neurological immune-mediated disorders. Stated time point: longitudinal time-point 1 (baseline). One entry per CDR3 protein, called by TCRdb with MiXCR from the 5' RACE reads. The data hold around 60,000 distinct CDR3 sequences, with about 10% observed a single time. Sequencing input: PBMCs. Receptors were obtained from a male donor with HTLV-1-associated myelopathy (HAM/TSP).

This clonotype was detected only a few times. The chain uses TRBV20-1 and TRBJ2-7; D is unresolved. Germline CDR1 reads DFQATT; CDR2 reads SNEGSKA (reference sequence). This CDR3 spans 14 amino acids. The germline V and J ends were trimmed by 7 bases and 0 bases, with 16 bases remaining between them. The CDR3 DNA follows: TGCAGTGGCCTACAGACTTCCAGCTCCTACGAGCAGTACTTC. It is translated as CSGLQTSSSYEQYF.

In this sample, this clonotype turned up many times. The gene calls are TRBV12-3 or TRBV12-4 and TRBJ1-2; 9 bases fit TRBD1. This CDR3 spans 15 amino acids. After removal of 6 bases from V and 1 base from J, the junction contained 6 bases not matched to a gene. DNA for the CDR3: TGTGCCAGCAGCCTGACAGGGGGTCTTAACTATGGCTACACCTTC. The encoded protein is CASSLTGGLNYGYTF.

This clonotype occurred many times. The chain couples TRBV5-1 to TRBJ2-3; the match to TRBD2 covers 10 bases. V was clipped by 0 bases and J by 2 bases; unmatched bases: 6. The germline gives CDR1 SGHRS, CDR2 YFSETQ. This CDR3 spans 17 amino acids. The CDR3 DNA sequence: TGCGCCAGCAGCTTGGGGCCTAGCGGGGGATACACAGATACGCAGTATTTT. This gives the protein CASSLGPSGGYTDTQYF.

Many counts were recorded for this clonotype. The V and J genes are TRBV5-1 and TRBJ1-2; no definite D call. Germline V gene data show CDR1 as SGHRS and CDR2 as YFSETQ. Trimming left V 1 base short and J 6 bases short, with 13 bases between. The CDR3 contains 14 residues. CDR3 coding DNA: TGCGCCAGCAGCTTGACGCCGGGCTGGGATGGCTACACCTTC. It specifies CASSLTPGWDGYTF.

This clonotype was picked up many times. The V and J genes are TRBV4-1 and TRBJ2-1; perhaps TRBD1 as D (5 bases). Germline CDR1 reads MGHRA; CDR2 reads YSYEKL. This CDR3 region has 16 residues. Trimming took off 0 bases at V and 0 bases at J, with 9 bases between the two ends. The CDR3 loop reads CASSQEGVSSYNEQFF. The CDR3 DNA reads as TGCGCCAGCAGCCAAGAAGGGGTCTCCTCCTACAATGAGCAGTTCTTC.